This TCR beta chain was profiled in a study of long-term antiretroviral therapy in people with HIV. General study findings and limits: Even long-term ART left TRB diversity below transplant donor controls, despite gains.

No fewer than two post-ART and no fewer than one pre-ART PBMC samples existed for each donor. This clone is a singleton in its sample. No antigen is known for it. Researchers ran immunoSEQ v3.0 at survey level. Clones were read by immunoSEQ multiplex PCR, and TCRdb kept only the in-frame ones, dropping some. The sample shows 20,000 to 30,000 clones, roughly four fifths of them seen only once. Germline V gives CDR1 LNHDA, CDR2 SQIVND (reference sequence). Trimming cost V 1 base and J 5 bases, with 17 bases left between them. This CDR3 is built from 17 residues. Sequences were derived from unsorted PBMCs, sampled 1.1 years before starting antiretroviral therapy. The chain uses TRBV19 and TRBJ1-4, with D perhaps TRBD1 (5 bases). The receptor's source is a woman aged 25 to 45 with HIV. CDR3 sequence reads: CASSIGWSETENEKLFF. In DNA, the CDR3 is TGTGCCAGTAGTATAGGTTGGAGCGAGACAGAAAATGAAAAACTGTTTTTT.